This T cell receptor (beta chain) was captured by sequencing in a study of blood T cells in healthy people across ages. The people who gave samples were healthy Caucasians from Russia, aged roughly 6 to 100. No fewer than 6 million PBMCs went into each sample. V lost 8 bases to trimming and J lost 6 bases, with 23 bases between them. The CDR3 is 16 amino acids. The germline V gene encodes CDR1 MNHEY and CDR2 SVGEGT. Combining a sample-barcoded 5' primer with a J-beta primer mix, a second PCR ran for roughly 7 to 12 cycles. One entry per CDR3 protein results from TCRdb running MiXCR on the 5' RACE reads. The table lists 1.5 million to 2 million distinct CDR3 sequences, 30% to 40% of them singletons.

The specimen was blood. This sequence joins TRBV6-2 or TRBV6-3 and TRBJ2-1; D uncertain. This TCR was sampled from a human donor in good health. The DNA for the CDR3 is TGTGCCAGCGGACCGCTGGGCGCGGAAAAGGCCAATGAGCAGTTCTTC. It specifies CASGPLGAEKANEQFF.